The entry below describes one TCR beta chain. V lost 6 bases, J lost 2 bases, and 8 bases lay in between. CDR3 size: 14 residues. Germline assignment: CDR1 SGHNT and CDR2 YENEEA. The data derive from a study of blood T cell repertoires in COVID-19. Study context: From T cells, B-cell-depleted T cells, or PBMCs came the material, which was cDNA or gDNA.

In the authors' methods: The assay estimated nucleated cells by amplifying reference gene primers. Clones were sequenced by immunoSEQ multiplex PCR, and TCRdb holds only the in-frame ones, with some missing. The V and J calls and the clone size are those of that table, but D and trimming were determined from the DNA. The sample shows roughly 290,000 clones, approximately 85% of them seen only once. Material for sequencing was PBMCs or T cells enriched from blood (not recorded which). This clonotype was obtained from a woman aged 25 to 39 who had recovered from COVID-19. The chain has TRBV11-3 and TRBJ2-6; D perhaps matches TRBD2 (6 bases). For the CDR3, the DNA is TGTGCCAGCAGTCCGGGAGCTGGGGCCAACGTCCTGACTTTC. Translated: CASSPGAGANVLTF.